This T cell receptor beta chain originates from a study of PD-1 blockade in classical Hodgkin lymphoma. For the study at large: Nivolumab dosing for patients was 3 mg/kg, administered intravenously every 2 weeks. Study-wide results and caveats: Newly diagnosed and completely responding patients shared comparable baseline diversity. No one has yet defined what causes the repertoire differences, which may be disease activity or prior therapy. Diversity in CD4+ TCRs, unlike that measured in CD8+ TCRs, had risen significantly by C4D1.

The table came from immunoSEQ multiplex PCR; TCRdb's copy has only in-frame clones and leaves some out. Of about 97,000 clones in the sample, over 70% were seen once. With regard to this clone: Its target is not known.

With no exception, relapse followed autologous stem cell transplantation in all patients, and brentuximab vedotin exposure varied. Germline V gives CDR1 GTSNPN, CDR2 SVGIG (reference sequence). This CDR3 has 15 residues. V was trimmed by 4 bases and J by 4 bases, leaving 19 bases between them. Material: peripheral blood mononuclear cells (PBMCs), obtained at baseline. The chain employs TRBV30 and TRBJ1-2; D is possibly TRBD1 (6 bases). The clonotype originates from a human donor with classical Hodgkin lymphoma. In DNA, the CDR3 is TGTGCCTGGATGATTCAGGGGAATGTGGGCTATGGCTACACCTTC. Amino acid sequence: CAWMIQGNVGYGYTF. Combining the CDR3 with reference TRBV30 and TRBJ1-2 gives the whole variable domain SQTIHQWPATLVQPVGSPLSLECTVEGTSNPNLYWYRQAAGRGLQLLFYSVGIGQISSEVPQNLSASRPQDRQFILSSKKLLLSDSGFYLCAWMIQGNVGYGYTFGSGTRLTVV.